The 25 T cell receptor beta chains below were found in one sample sequenced in a study of blood T cell repertoires in COVID-19. Here immunoSEQ multiplex PCR was the method, and the copy in TCRdb shows in-frame clones only, minus some. The sample holds around 150,000 clones; approximately 78% are singletons and the top ten take approximately 10%. Input material: peripheral blood. Receptors originate from a human donor in a cohort sampled during active COVID-19.

This clone was detected only a few times. The chain uses TRBV30 and TRBJ1-4; no firm D call. This CDR3 has 17 residues. V was pared by 2 bases and J by 1 base, with 17 bases between. CDR1 is GTSNPN, CDR2 SVGIG, per germline (reference sequence). The DNA of the CDR3 is TGTGCCTGGAGTACATCGTCAGGTGGTGGAACTAATGAAAAACTGTTTTTT. It encodes CAWSTSSGGGTNEKLFF.

The chain has TRBV5-1 and TRBJ2-1; TRBD2 matches at 10 bases. The germline gives CDR1 SGHRS, CDR2 YFSETQ. Losses at the gene ends were 0 bases for V and 9 bases for J; bases not matched to a gene: 0. This CDR3 contains 13 residues. The CDR3 DNA follows: TGCGCCAGCAGCTTGGAGCGGGGGGGTGAGCAGTTCTTC. It translates to CASSLERGGEQFF.

J is TRBJ1-1 and V is TRBV6-5; D gene uncertain. The V end was cut by 0 bases, the J end by 0 bases, with 8 bases between. Germline CDR1 is MNHEY and CDR2 is SVGAGI. The CDR3 spans 15 residues. CDR3 sequence (DNA): TGTGCCAGCAGTTACTCGAGGGCCATGAACACTGAAGCTTTCTTT. Its protein product is CASSYSRAMNTEAFF.

The chain employs TRBV27 and TRBJ2-1; D is uncertain. Germline loops: CDR1 MNHEY, CDR2 SMNVEV (reference sequence). The germline V and J ends were trimmed by 2 bases and 2 bases, with 7 bases remaining between them. This CDR3 is built from 14 residues. CDR3 protein: CASSLETAYNEQFF. The CDR3, as DNA: TGTGCCAGCAGTTTAGAAACTGCCTACAATGAGCAGTTCTTC.

The rearrangement uses TRBV24-1 and TRBJ2-1; D is unclear. Germline V gene sequence: CDR1 KGHDR, CDR2 SFDVKD. This CDR3 comprises 14 residues. V lost 3 bases to trimming and J lost 8 bases, with 13 bases between them. The CDR3: CATSDPVPRHEQFF. The CDR3 DNA sequence: TGTGCCACCAGTGATCCTGTACCGAGGCATGAGCAGTTCTTC.

This chain links TRBV23-1 with TRBJ1-2; D ambiguous. TRBV23-1 falls under the ORF class, with uncertain function. The CDR3 has 17 amino acids. Trimming left V 7 bases short and J 3 bases short, with 24 bases between. The CDR3 spells CASTPGAPRRFHYGYTF. The CDR3 DNA reads as TGCGCCAGCACCCCCGGAGCTCCCCGGCGTTTTCACTATGGCTACACCTTC.

This clone was counted only a few times. The J gene is TRBJ2-1, the V gene TRBV15; TRBD2 might be the D (6 bases). The CDR3 loop spans 14 amino acids. The germline V gene has CDR1 LNHNV and CDR2 YYDKDF (reference sequence). Trimming took off 3 bases at V and 6 bases at J, with 12 bases between the two ends. CDR3 loop: CATSRVGTSNEQFF. The CDR3 DNA reads as TGTGCCACCAGCAGGGTCGGGACTTCCAATGAGCAGTTCTTC.

This sequence joins TRBV4-3 and TRBJ2-1, with D maybe TRBD1 (6 bases). The CDR3 extends over 14 amino acids. The germline V and J ends were trimmed by 3 bases and 10 bases, with 16 bases remaining between them. Germline lookup yields CDR1 LGHNA and CDR2 YSLEER. CDR3 protein: CASSHTQGRGEQFF. The CDR3 nucleotides read TGCGCCAGCAGCCACACACAGGGAAGGGGCGAGCAGTTCTTC.

This chain uses TRBV9 with TRBJ1-1; D is undetermined. Trimming removed 5 bases at V and 6 bases at J, with 17 bases between. The V gene's germline CDR1 is SGDLS and CDR2 YYNGEE. This CDR3 comprises 14 residues. The CDR3 region is CASSRRGSVAEAFF. The CDR3 DNA reads TGTGCCAGCAGTCGACGGGGTTCGGTGGCTGAAGCTTTCTTT. Drawing the rest from reference TRBV9 and TRBJ1-1, the complete variable domain is DSGVTQTPKHLITATGQRVTLRCSPRSGDLSVYWYQQSLDQGLQFLIQYYNGEERAKGNILERFSAQQFPDLHSELNLSSLELGDSALYFCASSRRGSVAEAFFGQGTRLTVV.

V gene TRBV5-6 combines with J gene TRBJ2-3; possibly TRBD1 for D (5 bases). The V gene lost 6 bases and the J gene lost 5 bases, with 22 bases spanning the gap. This CDR3 is built from 16 residues. Germline assignment: CDR1 SGHDT and CDR2 YYEEEE. CDR3 bases: TGTGCCAGCACCGCCATTCCAGGGCATAGGGGAGATACGCAGTATTTT. It translates to CASTAIPGHRGDTQYF. The complete variable domain, with remaining parts taken from reference TRBV5-6 and TRBJ2-3, reads DAGVTQSPTHLIKTRGQQVTLRCSPKSGHDTVSWYQQALGQGPQFIFQYYEEEERQRGNFPDRFSGHQFPNYSSELNVNALLLGDSALYLCASTAIPGHRGDTQYFGPGTRLTVL.

The chain recombines TRBV28 with TRBJ1-5; D may be TRBD1 (5 bases). Germline CDR1 and CDR2: MDHEN and SYDVKM. The CDR3 is 15 amino acids. Trimming stripped 8 bases from V and 2 bases from J, with 16 bases between. CDR3 loop: CASVTGGSGNQPQHF. CDR3 nucleotides: TGTGCCAGCGTCACGGGGGGGTCGGGCAATCAGCCCCAGCATTTT.

V usage is TRBV7-2 and J usage is TRBJ2-1; D gene ambiguous. In germline, CDR1 is SGHTA, CDR2 FQGNSA. Trimming cost V 2 bases and J 1 base, with 9 bases left between them. The CDR3 has 15 residues. The DNA for the CDR3 is TGTGCCAGCAGCTTACTCCCTATGTCCTACAATGAGCAGTTCTTC. It yields the protein CASSLLPMSYNEQFF.

This chain connects TRBV21-1 to TRBJ2-1; TRBD2, the table's D call, lacks a check against the DNA. TRBV21-1 is described as a pseudogene. This CDR3 region has 20 residues. The CDR3 spells CASSLPGRRERDHSYNEQFF. The CDR3 DNA reads TGTGCCAGCAGCCTCCCAGGGCGGCGCGAGCGGGACCACTCCTACAATGAGCAGTTCTTC.

In DNA, the CDR3 is TGTGCCAGCAGTAACCCGCCATTACTGACAGGGGGCTACGAGCAGTACTTC. Translating gives CASSNPPLLTGGYEQYF. The chain joins TRBV28 to TRBJ2-7; 9 bases fit TRBD1. Per the germline V gene, CDR1 is MDHEN and CDR2 is SYDVKM. V trimming: 5 bases; J trimming: 3 bases; junction bases outside the gene matches: 14. The CDR3 is made up of 17 amino acids.

This chain links TRBV25-1 with TRBJ1-5, with D unclear. CDR3 length: 14 amino acids. Germline V gene lookup returns CDR1 MGHDK and CDR2 SYGVNS. Trimming pared 5 bases from V and 1 base from J, leaving 9 bases between. The CDR3 DNA sequence: TGTGCCAGCAGTCAAGGAGGAAGCAATCAGCCCCAGCATTTT. It codes for CASSQGGSNQPQHF.

The chain carries TRBV12-5 and TRBJ2-2; TRBD2 aligns across 7 bases. Germline V gene lookup returns CDR1 LGHNT and CDR2 FRNRAP. This CDR3 has 13 residues. The V segment lost 7 bases and the J segment 6 bases; nucleotides outside the gene matches: 5. CDR3 region: CASAHGGAGELFF. The CDR3 coding sequence is TGTGCTAGTGCCCATGGGGGGGCCGGGGAGCTGTTTTTT.

The chain couples TRBV7-9 to TRBJ1-5; the match to TRBD1 covers 7 bases. J gave up 6 bases and V 5 bases, and 1 base lay outside the gene matches. Per the germline V gene, CDR1 is SEHNR and CDR2 is FQNEAQ (reference sequence). The CDR3 extends over 12 amino acids. DNA of the CDR3: TGTGCCAGCAGCACAGGGGTTCAGCCCCAGCATTTT. Translated, it gives CASSTGVQPQHF.

This clone was counted at least ten times. The chain combines TRBV3-1 (or the pseudogene TRBV3-2) with TRBJ2-1, with 7 positions matching TRBD2. Germline V gives CDR1 LGHDT, CDR2 YNNKEL (reference sequence). J lost 5 bases, V lost 9 bases, and 10 bases had no gene match. The length of the CDR3 is 14 residues. CDR3 sequence: CASEKEAGNNEQFF. The CDR3 nucleotides are TGTGCCAGTGAGAAGGAAGCGGGGAACAATGAGCAGTTCTTC.

On this clone: This CDR3 is also generated by other DNA sequences in the sample. The rearrangement uses TRBV12-3 or TRBV12-4 and TRBJ1-2, with D possibly being TRBD1 (5 bases). The CDR3 extends over 12 amino acids. Trimming took off 5 bases at V and 4 bases at J, with 8 bases between the two ends. The CDR3 DNA follows: TGTGCCAGCAGTCTTGACAGCTATGGCTACACCTTC. This translates into CASSLDSYGYTF.

This sequence joins TRBV7-8 and TRBJ1-6; D is perhaps TRBD1 (6 bases). V was trimmed by 5 bases and J by 6 bases, leaving 11 bases between them. Germline loops: CDR1 SGHVS, CDR2 FQNEAQ. This CDR3 has 14 residues. The CDR3: CASSPDSPNSPLHF. CDR3 in DNA: TGTGCCAGCAGCCCGGACAGTCCTAATTCACCCCTCCACTTT.

The rearrangement links TRBV6-2 or TRBV6-3 to TRBJ2-1, with 7 bases matching TRBD1. The CDR3 extends over 16 amino acids. V shed 5 bases, J shed 4 bases, and the junction held 11 bases outside the gene matches. Germline V gene data show CDR1 as MNHEY and CDR2 as SVGEGT. The CDR3 DNA follows: TGTGCCAGCAGTACCTACCGGGACAGCAAATACAATGAGCAGTTCTTC. Amino acids: CASSTYRDSKYNEQFF.

The sample holds a few counts of this clone. V gene TRBV7-2 combines with J gene TRBJ2-5, with 8 bases matching TRBD1. The CDR3 covers 15 residues. After removal of 2 bases from V and 1 base from J, the junction contained 3 bases not matched to a gene. Germline loops: CDR1 SGHTA, CDR2 FQGNSA. The CDR3 sequence is CASSLSTGAQETQYF. Here the CDR3 DNA reads TGTGCCAGCAGCTTATCGACAGGGGCCCAAGAGACCCAGTACTTC. Full variable domain (missing parts from reference TRBV7-2 and TRBJ2-5): GAGVSQSPSNKVTEKGKDVELRCDPISGHTALYWYRQSLGQGLEFLIYFQGNSAPDKSGLPSDRFSAERTGGSVSTLTIQRTQQEDSAVYLCASSLSTGAQETQYFGPGTRLLVL.

The V gene is TRBV7-8, the J gene TRBJ2-7; 9 bases map to TRBD2. The V segment lost 7 bases and the J segment 2 bases; nucleotides outside the gene matches: 12. The CDR3 consists of 16 residues. In germline, CDR1 is SGHVS, CDR2 FQNEAQ. The CDR3 protein is CASIPARTSGPYEQYF. The CDR3 DNA follows: TGTGCCAGCATCCCAGCAAGAACTAGCGGGCCCTACGAGCAGTACTTC.

The CDR3 is CASSLGGIQETQYF. CDR3 sequence (DNA): TGTGCCAGCAGTCTTGGGGGGATACAAGAGACCCAGTACTTC. J is TRBJ2-5 and V is TRBV6-5, with D tentatively TRBD2 (6 bases). Germline CDR1 MNHEY, CDR2 SVGAGI. The V end was cut by 5 bases, the J end by 2 bases, with 12 bases between. This CDR3 is 14 amino acids long.

The CDR3 nucleotides read TGTGCCAGCAGTGAGAGACATAGTGATGAGCAGTTCTTC. This codes for CASSERHSDEQFF. This chain connects TRBV6-6 to TRBJ2-1; unclear D gene. Trimming removed 5 bases at V and 8 bases at J, with 13 bases between. The CDR3 consists of 13 residues. The germline V gene has CDR1 MNHNY and CDR2 SVGAGI (reference sequence).